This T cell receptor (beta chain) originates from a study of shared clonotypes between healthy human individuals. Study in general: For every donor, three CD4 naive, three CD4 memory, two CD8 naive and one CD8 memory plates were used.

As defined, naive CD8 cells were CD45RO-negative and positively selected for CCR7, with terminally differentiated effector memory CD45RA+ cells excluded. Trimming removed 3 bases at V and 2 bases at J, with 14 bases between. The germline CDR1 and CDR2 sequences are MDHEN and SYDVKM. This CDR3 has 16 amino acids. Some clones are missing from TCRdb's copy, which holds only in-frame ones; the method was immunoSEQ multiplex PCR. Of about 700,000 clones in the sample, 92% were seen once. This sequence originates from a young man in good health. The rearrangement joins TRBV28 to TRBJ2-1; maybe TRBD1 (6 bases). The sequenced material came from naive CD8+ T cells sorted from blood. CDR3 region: CASSFWPGVTYNEQFF. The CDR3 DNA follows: TGTGCCAGCAGTTTTTGGCCAGGGGTGACCTACAATGAGCAGTTCTTC.